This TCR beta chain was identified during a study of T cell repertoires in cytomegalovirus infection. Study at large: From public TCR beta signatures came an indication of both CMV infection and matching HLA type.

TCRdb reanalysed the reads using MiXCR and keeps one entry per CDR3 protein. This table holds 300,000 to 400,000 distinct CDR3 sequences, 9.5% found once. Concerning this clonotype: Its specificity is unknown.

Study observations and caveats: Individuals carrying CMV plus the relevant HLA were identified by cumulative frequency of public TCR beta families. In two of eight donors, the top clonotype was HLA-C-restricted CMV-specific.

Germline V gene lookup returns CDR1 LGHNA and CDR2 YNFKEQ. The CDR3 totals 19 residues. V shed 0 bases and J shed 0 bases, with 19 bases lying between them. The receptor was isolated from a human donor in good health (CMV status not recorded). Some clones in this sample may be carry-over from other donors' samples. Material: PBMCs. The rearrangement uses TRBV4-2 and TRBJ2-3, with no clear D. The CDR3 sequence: CASSQESSAVSPSTDTQYF. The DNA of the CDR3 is TGTGCCAGCAGCCAAGAGTCTTCGGCGGTATCACCTAGCACAGATACGCAGTATTTT.